This is a list of T cell receptor beta chains from one sample in a study of T cells in Graves' hyperthyroidism and ophthalmopathy. One entry per CDR3 protein, called by TCRdb with MiXCR from the multiplex PCR reads. The sample consists of 650,000 to 850,000 distinct CDR3 sequences, around 19% of them appearing once. Sequencing was performed on blood. These receptor sequences come from a woman between 45 and 60 years old with Graves' hyperthyroidism that later progressed to Graves' ophthalmopathy. Both conserved end residues are part of each CDR3. The order of the fields is V gene, D gene, clone size, J gene, CDR3 protein, CDR3 DNA. D genes are given only for firm matches. Size is stated for part of the rows, as once, few or many counts, or as a class when the clone is expanded.

TRBV5-6	-	many	TRBJ2-5	CASSLHPAGTQYF	TGTGCCAGCAGCCTACACCCCGCGGGGACCCAGTACTTC
TRBV14	-	few	TRBJ2-1	CASSQESVGEQFF	TGTGCCAGCAGCCAAGAATCCGTGGGGGAGCAGTTCTTC
TRBV12-3/TRBV12-4	-	few	TRBJ1-6	CASSEDSLVSLHF	TGTGCCAGCAGCGAAGATTCACTAGTGTCCCTCCACTTT
TRBV7-2	-	-	TRBJ2-5	CASSQSGAGATGGETQYF	TGTGCCAGCAGCCAGTCTGGGGCGGGGGCCACAGGGGGTGAGACCCAGTACTTC
TRBV20-1	-	many	TRBJ1-2	CSASWGGGYTF	TGCAGTGCTTCGTGGGGGGGAGGCTACACCTTC
TRBV7-2	TRBD2	few	TRBJ2-1	CASSYSGGGGRFF	TGTGCCAGCAGCTATAGCGGCGGGGGGGGACGGTTCTTC
TRBV30	-	-	TRBJ2-5	CAWSALGGGGETQYF	TGTGCCTGGAGTGCACTTGGCGGGGGCGGAGAGACCCAGTACTTC
TRBV2	-	few	TRBJ2-1	CASSEGEGYNEQFF	TGTGCCAGCAGTGAAGGTGAGGGGTACAATGAGCAGTTCTTC
TRBV11-2	TRBD1	many	TRBJ2-3	CASSTRDREYTDTQYF	TGTGCCAGCAGCACCAGGGACAGAGAGTACACAGATACGCAGTATTTT
TRBV12-3/TRBV12-4	-	many	TRBJ2-1	CASSRAGEQFF	TGTGCCAGCAGCCGGGCTGGTGAGCAGTTCTTC
TRBV20-1	TRBD1	many	TRBJ1-1	CSAPGQGSIEAFF	TGCAGTGCTCCCGGACAGGGAAGCATTGAAGCTTTCTTT
TRBV7-2	TRBD2	-	TRBJ2-1	CASTPAGSLEQFF	TGTGCCAGCACCCCAGCGGGGTCGCTTGAGCAGTTCTTC
TRBV10-3	TRBD2	many	TRBJ2-1	CAISESRGGSYNEQFF	TGTGCCATCAGTGAGTCGCGGGGGGGGTCCTACAATGAGCAGTTCTTC
TRBV7-6	-	many	TRBJ2-1	CASSLVPGANEQFF	TGTGCCAGCAGCTTAGTCCCAGGGGCCAATGAGCAGTTCTTC
TRBV4-1	-	once	TRBJ1-4	CASSVTWSESNEKLFF	TGCGCCAGCAGCGTGACCTGGTCGGAAAGTAATGAAAAACTGTTTTTT
TRBV9	-	-	TRBJ2-2	CASSVAVINPGELFF	TGTGCCAGCAGCGTAGCTGTTATAAACCCCGGGGAGCTGTTTTTT
TRBV7-9	-	many	TRBJ1-6	CASSLALDGRSPLHF	TGTGCCAGCAGCTTAGCGCTTGACGGACGCTCACCCCTCCACTTT
TRBV3-1	-	many	TRBJ1-1	CASSATTEAFF	TGTGCCAGCAGCGCAACGACTGAAGCTTTCTTT
TRBV29-1	TRBD1	-	TRBJ2-3	CSFLPGQGDADTQYF	TGCAGCTTCCTTCCGGGACAGGGCGACGCAGATACGCAGTATTTT
TRBV12-5	-	few	TRBJ2-2	CASGLKGRGGELFF	TGTGCTAGTGGTTTAAAGGGACGAGGCGGGGAGCTGTTTTTT
TRBV7-9	-	-	TRBJ2-5	CASSESPGRLLSTQYF	TGTGCCAGCAGCGAATCCCCGGGACGGCTGTTATCGACCCAGTACTTC
TRBV5-1	-	-	TRBJ1-1	CASSLEGGGLGEAFF	TGCGCCAGCAGCTTGGAGGGAGGAGGTTTAGGTGAAGCTTTCTTT